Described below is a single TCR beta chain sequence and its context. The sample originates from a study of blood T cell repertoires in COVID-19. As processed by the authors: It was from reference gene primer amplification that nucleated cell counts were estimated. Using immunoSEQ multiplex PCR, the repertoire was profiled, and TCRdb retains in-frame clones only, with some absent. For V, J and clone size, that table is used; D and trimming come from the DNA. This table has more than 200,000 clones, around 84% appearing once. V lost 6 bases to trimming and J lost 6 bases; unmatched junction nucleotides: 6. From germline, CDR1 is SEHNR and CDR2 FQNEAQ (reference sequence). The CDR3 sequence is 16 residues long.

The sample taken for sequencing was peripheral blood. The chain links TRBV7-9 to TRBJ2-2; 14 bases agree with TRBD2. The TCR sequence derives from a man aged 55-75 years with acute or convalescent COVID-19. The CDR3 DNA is TGTGCCAGCAGGACGACTAGCGGGAGGGCCCCCGGGGAGCTGTTTTTT. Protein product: CASRTTSGRAPGELFF. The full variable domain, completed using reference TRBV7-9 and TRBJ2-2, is DTGVSQNPRHKITKRGQNVTFRCDPISEHNRLYWYRQTLGQGPEFLTYFQNEAQLEKSRLLSDRFSAERPKGSFSTLEIQRTEQGDSAMYLCASRTTSGRAPGELFFGEGSRLTVL.